The rows below give T cell receptor beta chains drawn from one sample of a study of a mutant IDH1 vaccine in newly diagnosed glioma. The assay was immunoSEQ multiplex PCR, and TCRdb's table has in-frame clones only and misses some. The top ten clones hold 9% to 10% of a sample with some 64,000 clones, 84% of them seen once. No antigen is known for these receptors. The source was PBMCs, collected from a glioma patient whose treatment included an IDH1 peptide vaccine. The receptors originated from a woman in her fifties or sixties with glioma. Both conserved end residues are part of each CDR3. The order of the fields is CDR3 protein, CDR3 DNA, D gene, V gene, clone size, J gene. D genes are given only for firm matches. The listing skips clone size in some rows; elsewhere it reads once, few, many or a size class.

CDR3aa: CASSLASRKAEAFF
CDR3nt: TGTGCCAGCAGCTTGGCCAGCCGGAAGGCTGAAGCTTTCTTT
d_gene: .
v_gene: TRBV5-4
abundance: .
j_gene: TRBJ1-1

CDR3aa: CASSSGQGKHTF
CDR3nt: TGTGCCAGCAGCTCGGGACAGGGTAAACACACCTTC
d_gene: TRBD1
v_gene: TRBV7-9
abundance: .
j_gene: TRBJ1-2

CDR3aa: CASSASGTGGLGEQYF
CDR3nt: TGTGCCAGCAGTGCGTCCGGGACAGGGGGCCTTGGTGAGCAGTACTTC
d_gene: TRBD1
v_gene: TRBV6-1
abundance: .
j_gene: TRBJ2-7

CDR3aa: CASSLERDTQYF
CDR3nt: TGCGCCAGCAGCTTGGAGCGGGATACGCAGTATTTT
d_gene: .
v_gene: TRBV5-1
abundance: .
j_gene: TRBJ2-3

CDR3aa: CASTPGWVSTGELFF
CDR3nt: TGTGCCAGCACCCCAGGATGGGTGAGCACCGGGGAGCTGTTTTTT
d_gene: .
v_gene: TRBV27
abundance: .
j_gene: TRBJ2-2

CDR3aa: CASSPGTDQLQETQYF
CDR3nt: TGTGCCAGCAGCCCGGGGACAGACCAATTACAAGAGACCCAGTACTTC
d_gene: TRBD1
v_gene: TRBV7-3
abundance: .
j_gene: TRBJ2-5

CDR3aa: CASSVVEGYGGYTF
CDR3nt: TGTGCCAGCAGCGTAGTAGAGGGTTATGGCGGCTACACCTTC
d_gene: .
v_gene: TRBV9
abundance: .
j_gene: TRBJ1-2

CDR3aa: CASSGGWTNEKLFF
CDR3nt: TGTGCCAGCAGCGGAGGGTGGACTAATGAAAAACTGTTTTTT
d_gene: .
v_gene: TRBV9
abundance: .
j_gene: TRBJ1-4

CDR3aa: CASTNRGGGEKLFF
CDR3nt: TGTGCCAGCACCAATCGCGGGGGCGGTGAAAAACTGTTTTTT
d_gene: .
v_gene: TRBV6-1
abundance: .
j_gene: TRBJ1-4

CDR3aa: CASSSVYRDSTDTQYF
CDR3nt: TGTGCCAGCAGTTCAGTATACAGGGATAGCACAGATACGCAGTATTTT
d_gene: .
v_gene: TRBV6-5
abundance: .
j_gene: TRBJ2-3

CDR3aa: CASSEEPGTIYEQYF
CDR3nt: TGTGCCAGCAGTGAAGAACCAGGGACCATCTACGAGCAGTACTTC
d_gene: .
v_gene: TRBV2
abundance: .
j_gene: TRBJ2-7

CDR3aa: CASSSSFTANTEAFF
CDR3nt: TGTGCCAGCAGTTCCTCATTTACAGCGAACACTGAAGCTTTCTTT
d_gene: .
v_gene: TRBV6-6
abundance: .
j_gene: TRBJ1-1

CDR3aa: CASSRDQGGNTGELFF
CDR3nt: TGCGCCAGCAGCCGGGACCAGGGGGGAAACACCGGGGAGCTGTTTTTT
d_gene: .
v_gene: TRBV5-1
abundance: .
j_gene: TRBJ2-2

CDR3aa: CASRQGQMNTEAFF
CDR3nt: TGTGCCAGCAGGCAAGGGCAGATGAACACTGAAGCTTTCTTT
d_gene: .
v_gene: TRBV6-1
abundance: few
j_gene: TRBJ1-1

CDR3aa: CAIRDSRSYEQYF
CDR3nt: TGTGCCATCCGGGACAGTCGATCCTACGAGCAGTACTTC
d_gene: TRBD1
v_gene: TRBV28
abundance: .
j_gene: TRBJ2-7

CDR3aa: CASSVALGRGNTIYF
CDR3nt: TGTGCCAGCAGCGTAGCACTGGGGCGAGGAAACACCATATATTTT
d_gene: .
v_gene: TRBV9
abundance: .
j_gene: TRBJ1-3

CDR3aa: CASSVRSGELFF
CDR3nt: TGTGCCAGCAGCGTAAGGTCCGGGGAGCTGTTTTTT
d_gene: .
v_gene: TRBV9
abundance: few
j_gene: TRBJ2-2

CDR3aa: CAIRPAGGLGAKNIQYF
CDR3nt: TGTGCCATCAGACCAGCGGGGGGACTGGGGGCCAAAAACATTCAGTACTTC
d_gene: TRBD2
v_gene: TRBV10-3
abundance: .
j_gene: TRBJ2-4

CDR3aa: CASSQVPQETQYF
CDR3nt: TGCGCCAGCAGCCAAGTACCCCAAGAGACCCAGTACTTC
d_gene: .
v_gene: TRBV4-1
abundance: .
j_gene: TRBJ2-5

CDR3aa: CASSLGTDRFNYGYTF
CDR3nt: TGCGCCAGCAGCTTGGGTACTGACAGATTTAACTATGGCTACACCTTC
d_gene: .
v_gene: TRBV5-1
abundance: .
j_gene: TRBJ1-2

CDR3aa: CATSRGQGRGSNVREQYF
CDR3nt: TGTGCCACCAGCAGAGGACAAGGCAGGGGATCGAACGTCCGCGAGCAGTACTTC
d_gene: .
v_gene: TRBV15
abundance: .
j_gene: TRBJ2-7

CDR3aa: CASSLLQGGLGTEAFF
CDR3nt: TGTGCCAGCAGCCTACTTCAGGGGGGGCTCGGCACTGAAGCTTTCTTT
d_gene: TRBD1
v_gene: TRBV27
abundance: .
j_gene: TRBJ1-1

CDR3aa: CASSREDRGESPLHF
CDR3nt: TGTGCCAGTAGTCGAGAGGACAGAGGAGAATCACCCCTCCACTTT
d_gene: .
v_gene: TRBV19
abundance: .
j_gene: TRBJ1-6

CDR3aa: CASSGDPGTISGNTIYF
CDR3nt: TGTGCCAGCAGCGGTGACCCGGGTACCATCTCTGGAAACACCATATATTTT
d_gene: .
v_gene: TRBV5-4
abundance: .
j_gene: TRBJ1-3

CDR3aa: CASSPRQGFDEQFF
CDR3nt: TGTGCCAGCAGCCCCAGGCAGGGGTTCGATGAGCAGTTCTTC
d_gene: .
v_gene: TRBV7-6
abundance: once
j_gene: TRBJ2-1

CDR3aa: CASSPPRQLSYGYTF
CDR3nt: TGTGCCAGCTCACCACCCCGACAGCTTAGCTATGGCTACACCTTC
d_gene: .
v_gene: TRBV18
abundance: .
j_gene: TRBJ1-2

CDR3aa: CATSRDLMGGSSNQPQHF
CDR3nt: TGTGCCACCAGCAGAGACTTAATGGGGGGAAGTAGCAATCAGCCCCAGCATTTT
d_gene: .
v_gene: TRBV15
abundance: .
j_gene: TRBJ1-5

CDR3aa: CASSLVGSYGYTF
CDR3nt: TGTGCCAGCAGTTTAGTGGGTAGCTATGGCTACACCTTC
d_gene: .
v_gene: TRBV27
abundance: .
j_gene: TRBJ1-2

CDR3aa: CASSLGGQRAYEQYF
CDR3nt: TGTGCCAGCAGCTTGGGGGGACAGCGGGCCTACGAGCAGTACTTC
d_gene: .
v_gene: TRBV5-4
abundance: .
j_gene: TRBJ2-7

CDR3aa: CASSLTGSQKNTEAFF
CDR3nt: TGCGCCAGCAGCTTAACCGGGAGCCAAAAGAACACTGAAGCTTTCTTT
d_gene: .
v_gene: TRBV5-1
abundance: .
j_gene: TRBJ1-1

CDR3aa: CTGGNTEAFF
CDR3nt: TGTACAGGGGGGAACACTGAAGCTTTCTTT
d_gene: TRBD1
v_gene: TRBV10-3
abundance: .
j_gene: TRBJ1-1

CDR3aa: CASSMDRVSLGAFF
CDR3nt: TGTGCCAGTAGTATGGACCGGGTGAGTTTAGGAGCTTTCTTT
d_gene: .
v_gene: TRBV19
abundance: .
j_gene: TRBJ1-1

CDR3aa: CASSLIGQGAYEQYF
CDR3nt: TGTGCCAGCAGCCTCATAGGACAGGGGGCGTACGAGCAGTACTTC
d_gene: TRBD1
v_gene: TRBV28
abundance: .
j_gene: TRBJ2-7

CDR3aa: CASGLLQGKAFF
CDR3nt: TGTGCCAGCGGGTTATTACAGGGGAAAGCTTTCTTT
d_gene: TRBD1
v_gene: TRBV27
abundance: .
j_gene: TRBJ1-1

CDR3aa: CAISDQGLNQPQHF
CDR3nt: TGTGCCATCAGTGACCAAGGGCTCAATCAGCCCCAGCATTTT
d_gene: .
v_gene: TRBV10-3
abundance: .
j_gene: TRBJ1-5